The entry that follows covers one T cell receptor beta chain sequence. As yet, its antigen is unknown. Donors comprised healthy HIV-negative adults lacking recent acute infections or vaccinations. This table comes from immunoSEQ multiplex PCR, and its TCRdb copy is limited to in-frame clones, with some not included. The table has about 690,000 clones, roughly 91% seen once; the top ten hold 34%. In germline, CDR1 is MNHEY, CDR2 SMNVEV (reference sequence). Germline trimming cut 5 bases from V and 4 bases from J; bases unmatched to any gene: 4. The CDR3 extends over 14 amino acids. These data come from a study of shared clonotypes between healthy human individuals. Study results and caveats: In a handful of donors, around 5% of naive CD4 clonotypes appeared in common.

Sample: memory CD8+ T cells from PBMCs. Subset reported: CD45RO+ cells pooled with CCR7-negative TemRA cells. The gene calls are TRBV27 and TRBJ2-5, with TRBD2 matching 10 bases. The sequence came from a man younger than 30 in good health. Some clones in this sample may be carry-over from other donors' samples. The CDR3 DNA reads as TGTGCCAGCAGTCTAGCGGGAGTCTTAGAGACCCAGTACTTC. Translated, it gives CASSLAGVLETQYF.